This TCR beta chain was identified during a study of vaccination effects on CD4 cells after COVID-19. Study information: Post-vaccine specimens arrived a median 72 days past the second dose.

Remarks on this clone: Its antigen is as yet unknown.

The CDR3 loop spans 13 amino acids. V lost 4 bases and J lost 5, with 11 bases in between. From germline, CDR1 is SNHLY and CDR2 FYNNEI. After expansion with viral peptide pools in the ViraFEST assay, antigen-specific CD4+ T cells were sequenced. Following culture for about ten days, CD4+ T cells were isolated. Each participant was given two doses of one vaccine (BNT162b2 or mRNA-1273). This table comes from immunoSEQ multiplex PCR, and its TCRdb copy is limited to in-frame clones, with some not included. The repertoire holds nearly 30,000 clones, under 85% seen once, with about a sixth in the top ten.

The TCR originated in a human donor who received a COVID-19 vaccine. Source: CD4+ T cells from PBMCs cultured with HCoV-OC43 spike peptides, taken after COVID-19 vaccination. Subset defined: HCoV-OC43 spike overlapping peptide pool stimulation. This chain uses TRBV2 with TRBJ2-5; unclear D gene. As DNA, the CDR3 is TGTGCCAGCAGTGTTAGGGTTGTGGAGACCCAGTACTTC. It specifies CASSVRVVETQYF.